This is a list of T cell receptor beta chains from one sample in a study of early T cells in non-severe SARS-CoV-2 infection. Each CDR3 protein is one row after TCRdb ran MiXCR on the 5' RACE reads. The sample lists 20,000 to 30,000 distinct CDR3 sequences, roughly 4% occurring once. Source material: whole blood. Receptors originate from an adult who was a healthcare worker with PCR-confirmed SARS-CoV-2 infection or an uninfected control (not recorded which). Each CDR3 is given with its conserved first and last residue. D genes are given only for firm matches. Size tells how often a clone was seen (once, few, many) or the class of an expanded clone, and some rows leave it out.

d_gene: TRBD2
v_gene: TRBV6-2/TRBV6-3
abundance: many
j_gene: TRBJ2-2
CDR3aa: CASSQTSGRKTGELFF
CDR3nt: TGTGCCAGCAGCCAAACTAGCGGGAGAAAGACCGGGGAGCTGTTTTTT

d_gene: NA
v_gene: TRBV18
abundance: many
j_gene: TRBJ2-3
CDR3aa: CASSPAGGGTDTQYF
CDR3nt: TGTGCCAGCTCACCAGCAGGTGGGGGTACAGATACGCAGTATTTT

d_gene: NA
v_gene: TRBV19
abundance: many
j_gene: TRBJ2-6
CDR3aa: CASRWGSLQTF
CDR3nt: TGTGCCAGCAGGTGGGGGTCTCTTCAGACTTTC

d_gene: NA
v_gene: TRBV19
abundance: many
j_gene: TRBJ2-6
CDR3aa: CASSTGQSGANVLTF
CDR3nt: TGTGCCAGTAGTACCGGACAGTCTGGGGCCAACGTCCTGACTTTC

d_gene: NA
v_gene: TRBV6-6
abundance: many
j_gene: TRBJ1-5
CDR3aa: CASSYDSRYRPQHF
CDR3nt: TGTGCCAGCAGTTACGACAGTCGTTATCGGCCCCAGCATTTT

d_gene: TRBD2
v_gene: TRBV6-5
abundance: many
j_gene: TRBJ2-1
CDR3aa: CASRVLAYEFF
CDR3nt: TGTGCCAGCAGGGTACTAGCGTACGAGTTCTTC

d_gene: TRBD2
v_gene: TRBV18
abundance: many
j_gene: TRBJ2-1
CDR3aa: CASSRSGRETNEQFF
CDR3nt: TGTGCCAGCTCACGGAGCGGGAGGGAGACCAATGAGCAGTTCTTC

d_gene: TRBD2
v_gene: TRBV6-6
abundance: many
j_gene: TRBJ2-7
CDR3aa: CASSLPGRGEQYF
CDR3nt: TGTGCCAGCAGCCTACCAGGGAGGGGCGAGCAGTACTTC

d_gene: NA
v_gene: TRBV21-1
abundance: few
j_gene: TRBJ2-3
CDR3aa: CASSSRVSSTDTQYF
CDR3nt: TGTGCCAGCAGCTCCAGGGTTTCTAGCACAGATACGCAGTATTTT

d_gene: NA
v_gene: TRBV6-2/TRBV6-3
abundance: NA
j_gene: TRBJ1-1
CDR3aa: CASRRNTEAFF
CDR3nt: TGTGCCAGCAGGCGAAACACTGAAGCTTTCTTT

d_gene: TRBD1
v_gene: TRBV12-3/TRBV12-4
abundance: NA
j_gene: TRBJ2-7
CDR3aa: CASSRDAGQGYEQYF
CDR3nt: TGTGCCAGCAGCCGAGACGCGGGACAGGGGTACGAGCAGTACTTC

d_gene: NA
v_gene: TRBV5-5
abundance: few
j_gene: TRBJ1-2
CDR3aa: CASNPGMANYGYTF
CDR3nt: TGTGCCAGCAACCCTGGTATGGCCAACTATGGCTACACCTTC

d_gene: NA
v_gene: TRBV7-6
abundance: many
j_gene: TRBJ1-1
CDR3aa: CASSFSTRADTEAFF
CDR3nt: TGTGCCAGCAGCTTCTCAACCAGGGCCGACACTGAAGCTTTCTTT

d_gene: TRBD1
v_gene: TRBV10-3
abundance: medium-sized
j_gene: TRBJ2-3
CDR3aa: CAIRGTDTDTQYF
CDR3nt: TGTGCCATCAGGGGGACAGACACAGATACGCAGTATTTT

d_gene: NA
v_gene: TRBV30
abundance: many
j_gene: TRBJ1-5
CDR3aa: CAWSVAGNQPQHF
CDR3nt: TGTGCCTGGAGTGTCGCAGGCAATCAGCCCCAGCATTTT

d_gene: TRBD2
v_gene: TRBV27
abundance: many
j_gene: TRBJ2-1
CDR3aa: CASSSLAGGPSGEQFF
CDR3nt: TGTGCCAGCAGTTCTTTAGCGGGAGGGCCCTCGGGCGAGCAGTTCTTC

d_gene: NA
v_gene: TRBV6-2/TRBV6-3
abundance: many
j_gene: TRBJ2-1
CDR3aa: CASSYAFDRDNEQFF
CDR3nt: TGTGCCAGCAGTTACGCCTTTGACAGAGACAATGAGCAGTTCTTC